The T cell receptor beta chain described here comes from a study of cytomegalovirus exposure and HLA in healthy donors. V trimming: 4 bases; J trimming: 5 bases; junction bases outside the gene matches: 6. Per the germline V gene, CDR1 is SGHRS and CDR2 is YFSETQ. The CDR3 covers 15 residues. The PCR was carried out with 60 Vbeta primers and 13 Jbeta primers. Clones were sequenced by immunoSEQ multiplex PCR, and TCRdb holds only the in-frame ones, with some missing. The sample lists about 160,000 clones, roughly four fifths occurring once. The TCR was taken from a man between 18 and 35 years old in good health and CMV-seronegative. Sequenced input: PBMCs. The rearrangement joins TRBV5-1 to TRBJ2-5; 12 bases match TRBD2. The CDR3 nucleotides are TGCGCCAGCAGCGCTAGCGGGAGGGCCGGTGAGACCCAGTACTTC. It specifies CASSASGRAGETQYF.